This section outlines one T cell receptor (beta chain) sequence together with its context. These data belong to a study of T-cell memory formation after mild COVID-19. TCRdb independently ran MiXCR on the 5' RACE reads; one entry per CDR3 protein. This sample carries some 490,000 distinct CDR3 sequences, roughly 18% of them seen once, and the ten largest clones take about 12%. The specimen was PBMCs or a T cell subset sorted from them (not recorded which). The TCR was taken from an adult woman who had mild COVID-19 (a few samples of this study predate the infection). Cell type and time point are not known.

The CDR3 DNA is TGTGCCAGCAGCAAAGGAGGACGGGCTGGGGAGACCCAGTACTTC. It codes for CASSKGGRAGETQYF. The chain joins TRBV21-1 to TRBJ2-5. TRBV21-1 is marked as a pseudogene. This CDR3 is 15 amino acids long.